The 24 T cell receptor beta chains given below trace back to one sample, sequenced in a study of blood T cell repertoires in COVID-19. Profiling relied on immunoSEQ multiplex PCR, and the TCRdb table lists in-frame clones only, not all of them. The table shows 77,000 or so clones, with around 80% occurring only once. The sequenced sample was peripheral blood. These receptors came from a woman aged 80 or older with active or convalescent COVID-19.

V is TRBV12-3 or TRBV12-4 and J is TRBJ2-7; possible D gene TRBD1, 5 bases. V was pared by 8 bases and J by 4 bases, with 12 bases between. The length of the CDR3 is 12 residues. The CDR3, as DNA: TGTGCCAGCTCCCTAGGGGATTACGAGCAGTACTTC. Amino acid sequence: CASSLGDYEQYF.

This clone has just a few counts. The chain carries TRBV5-5 and TRBJ1-2; D is perhaps TRBD1 (5 bases). From germline, CDR1 is SGHKS and CDR2 YYEKEE (reference sequence). The ends were cut back, 2 bases at V and 4 bases at J, with 6 bases in the middle. The CDR3 sequence is 12 residues long. CDR3 coding DNA: TGTGCCAGCAGCTTCGACAGCTATGGCTACACCTTC. Protein sequence: CASSFDSYGYTF.

This rearrangement joins TRBV27 to TRBJ1-1; D may be TRBD1 (5 bases). From germline, CDR1 is MNHEY and CDR2 SMNVEV (reference sequence). V lost 2 bases and J 7 bases, leaving 20 bases between the germline ends. The CDR3 consists of 16 residues. The CDR3: CASSLGPTWGGDEAFF. CDR3 sequence (DNA): TGTGCCAGCAGTTTAGGACCTACTTGGGGAGGGGATGAAGCTTTCTTT.

The rearrangement links TRBV6-6 to TRBJ2-2, with D possibly being TRBD2 (5 bases). Germline V gives CDR1 MNHNY, CDR2 SVGAGI (reference sequence). There are 15 residues in the CDR3. Trimming shortened V by 6 bases and J by 5 bases, and 16 bases separated the two germline ends. Here the CDR3 DNA reads TGTGCCAGCAGCCGTGGCGGAGGTACGACCGGGGAGCTGTTTTTT. Amino acids: CASSRGGGTTGELFF.

This chain connects TRBV7-2 to TRBJ1-3; D possibly corresponds to TRBD1 (5 bases). This CDR3 contains 16 residues. Deletions cut 1 base from V and 0 bases from J, with 10 bases between. Germline V CDR1 and CDR2: SGHTA, FQGNSA. CDR3 residues: CASSLVGANSGNTIYF. Written as DNA, the CDR3 is TGTGCCAGCAGCTTAGTAGGGGCTAACTCTGGAAACACCATATATTTT.

This clone was observed a single time. J is TRBJ2-2 and V is TRBV19; a possible D gene is TRBD2 (6 bases). Germline V gene data show CDR1 as LNHDA and CDR2 as SQIVND (reference sequence). The CDR3 spans 15 residues. V lost 6 bases and J lost 5, with 16 bases in between. The CDR3 DNA is TGTGCCAGTAGCTACGGGACGGCGGGGACCGGGGAGCTGTTTTTT. Its protein is CASSYGTAGTGELFF.

The rearrangement uses TRBV7-2 and TRBJ1-1; D possibly corresponds to TRBD1 (6 bases). V shed 2 bases and J shed 3 bases, with 16 bases lying between them. The CDR3 loop spans 16 amino acids. Germline CDR1 and CDR2: SGHTA and FQGNSA. The CDR3 nucleotides read TGTGCCAGCAGCTTATGGGGTCGGGGGGGCGACACTGAAGCTTTCTTT. This sequence encodes CASSLWGRGGDTEAFF. The complete variable domain, with remaining parts taken from reference TRBV7-2 and TRBJ1-1, reads GAGVSQSPSNKVTEKGKDVELRCDPISGHTALYWYRQSLGQGLEFLIYFQGNSAPDKSGLPSDRFSAERTGGSVSTLTIQRTQQEDSAVYLCASSLWGRGGDTEAFFGQGTRLTVV.

The chain has TRBV7-8 and TRBJ2-3, with a weak D call TRBD2 (5 bases). Germline CDR1 is SGHVS and CDR2 is FQNEAQ. The CDR3 runs 14 residues. Trimming took 0 bases from V and 6 from J, leaving 10 bases between them. As DNA, the CDR3 is TGTGCCAGCAGCTTAGCGCGGGTGAGGGATACGCAGTATTTT. It specifies CASSLARVRDTQYF.

There are a few counts of this clone. The genes are TRBV7-2 and TRBJ1-2; 9 bases map to TRBD1. The junction had 9 bases not matched to a gene; V was cut back by 6 bases and J by 4 bases. The CDR3 length is 15 residues. In germline, CDR1 is SGHTA, CDR2 FQGNSA. CDR3 protein: CASSHRGRRTYGYTF. The CDR3 nucleotides are TGTGCCAGCAGTCACAGGGGGCGCAGGACCTATGGCTACACCTTC.

The gene calls are TRBV12-3 or TRBV12-4 and TRBJ1-2, with TRBD1 as a possible D gene (5 bases). There are 13 residues in the CDR3. The ends were cut back, 4 bases at V and 6 bases at J, with 12 bases in the middle. The CDR3 spells CASSSGGRNGYTF. Here the CDR3 DNA reads TGTGCCAGCAGTTCGGGGGGACGGAATGGCTACACCTTC.

The rearrangement uses TRBV6-2 or TRBV6-3 and TRBJ2-1, with 8 bases that match TRBD2. J gave up 3 bases and V 5 bases, and 6 bases lay outside the gene matches. Germline CDR1 reads MNHEY; CDR2 reads SVGEGT. The CDR3 extends over 15 amino acids. CDR3 sequence (DNA): TGTGCCAGCAGTCGGACTAGCTTTAGCTACAATGAGCAGTTCTTC. It codes for CASSRTSFSYNEQFF.

The chain carries TRBV2 and TRBJ1-6; the match to TRBD1 covers 9 bases. Looked up from germline, CDR1 is SNHLY and CDR2 is FYNNEI. The CDR3 runs 15 residues. Trimming cost V 6 bases and J 7 bases; bases outside gene matches: 7. CDR3 residues: CASRGQGYENSPLHF. CDR3 DNA sequence: TGTGCCAGCAGGGGACAGGGATATGAGAATTCACCCCTCCACTTT.

The chain recombines TRBV7-8 with TRBJ1-1; a possible D gene is TRBD1 (5 bases). Germline V gene data show CDR1 as SGHVS and CDR2 as FQNEAQ. There are 14 residues in the CDR3. Trimming removed 0 bases at V and 5 bases at J, with 10 bases between. CDR3 nucleotides: TGTGCCAGCAGCTTAGCTGGCGGGGGGACTGAAGCTTTCTTT. Translating gives CASSLAGGGTEAFF.

A few counts support this clone. V and J are TRBV6-5 and TRBJ2-7, with 10 bases that match TRBD1. Germline CDR1 is MNHEY and CDR2 is SVGAGI. The V gene end was trimmed by 6 bases and the J gene end by 2 bases; junction bases not matched to a gene: 7. The CDR3 contains 15 residues. CDR3 protein: CASRDRQGATYEQYF. CDR3 nucleotide sequence: TGTGCCAGCAGAGATCGACAGGGGGCGACCTACGAGCAGTACTTC.

This clone was observed a single time. The rearrangement uses TRBV9 and TRBJ2-5; TRBD2 aligns across 8 bases. Germline V gene sequence: CDR1 SGDLS, CDR2 YYNGEE. This CDR3 is 14 amino acids long. V lost 0 bases to trimming and J lost 4 bases; unmatched junction nucleotides: 2. DNA for the CDR3: TGTGCCAGCAGCGTAGCGGGGGGGCCAGAGACCCAGTACTTC. This sequence encodes CASSVAGGPETQYF. Full variable domain (missing parts from reference TRBV9 and TRBJ2-5): DSGVTQTPKHLITATGQRVTLRCSPRSGDLSVYWYQQSLDQGLQFLIQYYNGEERAKGNILERFSAQQFPDLHSELNLSSLELGDSALYFCASSVAGGPETQYFGPGTRLLVL.

This clone was detected a few times. V usage is TRBV29-1 and J usage is TRBJ1-2, with TRBD1 identical over 8 bases. The CDR3 loop spans 15 amino acids. In germline, CDR1 is SQVTM, CDR2 ANQGSEA. The trim removed 1 base at V and 4 bases at J, leaving 8 bases unmatched. The CDR3 spells CSVEAPGGSPYGYTF. The CDR3 DNA is TGCAGCGTTGAAGCTCCAGGGGGCTCTCCCTATGGCTACACCTTC. The variable domain in full, with the rest retrieved from reference TRBV29-1 and TRBJ1-2, is SAVISQKPSRDICQRGTSLTIQCQVDSQVTMMFWYRQQPGQSLTLIATANQGSEATYESGFVIDKFPISRPNLTFSTLTVSNMSPEDSSIYLCSVEAPGGSPYGYTFGSGTRLTVV.

This rearrangement joins TRBV2 to TRBJ1-6; D might be TRBD1 (6 bases). The V and J ends lost 2 bases and 13 bases respectively, with 15 bases between them. The germline V gene encodes CDR1 SNHLY and CDR2 FYNNEI. The CDR3 sequence is 14 residues long. The CDR3 loop reads CASSEWDTGTPLHF. Written as DNA, the CDR3 is TGTGCCAGCAGTGAATGGGACACCGGTACGCCCCTCCACTTT.

Only one count was recorded for this clone. The rearrangement joins TRBV6-7 to TRBJ1-5; D is ambiguous. TRBV6-7 counts as an open reading frame of uncertain function. The ends were cut back, 2 bases at V and 0 bases at J, with 17 bases in the middle. This CDR3 has 18 residues. The CDR3 reads CASSYAGGIGYSNQPQHF. CDR3 DNA: TGTGCCAGCAGTTACGCTGGAGGGATCGGATATAGCAATCAGCCCCAGCATTTT.

This CDR3 is CASLKKGAATGELFF. CDR3 sequence (DNA): TGTGCCAGCCTCAAGAAGGGGGCCGCCACCGGGGAGCTGTTTTTT. This chain joins TRBV3-1 (or the pseudogene TRBV3-2) and TRBJ2-2; 7 positions agree with TRBD1. The CDR3 is 15 amino acids. Per germline, CDR1 LGHDT and CDR2 YNNKEL (reference sequence). Unmatched junction bases numbered 10, after V lost 8 bases and J lost 4 bases.

This clone was counted between two and nine times. V and J are TRBV12-3 or TRBV12-4 and TRBJ1-5; 7 nucleotides match TRBD1. This CDR3 spans 13 amino acids. The V and J ends lost 8 bases and 4 bases, in that order; junction bases with no gene match: 5. The CDR3 protein is CASRDSSNQPQHF. The CDR3 DNA reads TGTGCCAGCCGGGACAGCTCGAATCAGCCCCAGCATTTT.

The chain carries TRBV5-4 and TRBJ2-3; 9 bases align to TRBD1. The CDR3 contains 15 residues. Germline CDR1 is SGHNT and CDR2 is YYREEE (reference sequence). V gave up 4 bases and J gave up 2 bases; unmatched junction bases: 5. The DNA of the CDR3 is TGTGCCAGCAGCCACCGGGACAGGGTCACAGATACGCAGTATTTT. This encodes CASSHRDRVTDTQYF. Together with reference TRBV5-4 and TRBJ2-3, the CDR3 gives the full variable domain: ETGVTQSPTHLIKTRGQQVTLRCSSQSGHNTVSWYQQALGQGPQFIFQYYREEENGRGNFPPRFSGLQFPNYSSELNVNALELDDSALYLCASSHRDRVTDTQYFGPGTRLTVL.

The chain couples TRBV2 to TRBJ2-7, with TRBD1 matching over 9 bases. The germline V gene has CDR1 SNHLY and CDR2 FYNNEI. V was clipped by 1 base and J by 5 bases; unmatched bases: 9. This CDR3 comprises 16 residues. The CDR3 nucleotides are TGTGCCAGCAGTGAAGTTCGACAGGGGGTATCCCACGAGCAGTACTTC. Protein sequence: CASSEVRQGVSHEQYF.

The chain couples TRBV5-4 to TRBJ1-2; 9 bases map to TRBD1. The CDR3 extends over 15 amino acids. Losses at the gene ends were 3 bases for V and 14 bases for J; bases not matched to a gene: 17. In germline, CDR1 is SGHNT, CDR2 YYREEE (reference sequence). For the CDR3, the DNA is TGTGCCAGCAGCTCCATGGAGGGGGACAGGGCCCCCCGAACCTTC. It yields the protein CASSSMEGDRAPRTF.

The chain recombines TRBV5-1 with TRBJ1-1; tentative D call: TRBD1 (5 bases). Per germline, CDR1 SGHRS and CDR2 YFSETQ. V was shortened by 0 bases and J by 5 bases, with 17 bases between the two germline ends. The CDR3 is 16 residues long. The CDR3 loop is CASSLGSPGRFTEAFF. The CDR3 DNA sequence: TGCGCCAGCAGCTTGGGGAGCCCAGGGAGGTTTACTGAAGCTTTCTTT.